This T cell receptor beta chain was recorded in a study of blood T cell repertoires in COVID-19. Whole-study context: Researchers got acute and convalescent COVID-19 samples from the United States, Italy and Spain. Sample material is recorded as cDNA or gDNA derived from T cells, B-cell-depleted T cells, or PBMCs.

The J segment lost 6 bases and the V segment lost 0 bases, leaving 7 bases of the junction unmatched. CDR1 and CDR2 from the germline V gene are SGDLS and YYNGEE. The CDR3 is 17 amino acids. As handled by the study authors: Amplification of reference gene primers provided the estimated nucleated cell counts. Assay: immunoSEQ multiplex PCR; the TCRdb copy retains only in-frame clones and omits some. For V, J and clone size, that table is used; D and trimming come from the DNA. The sample carries 200,000 or so clones, 84% recorded once. This clone has a single count. The chain has TRBV9 and TRBJ2-1, with 12 bases identical to TRBD2. The sample consisted of peripheral blood. The receptor's source is a woman aged 55-70 years who had recovered from COVID-19. The CDR3: CASSVEQAGLAGNEQFF. The CDR3 coding sequence is TGTGCCAGCAGCGTAGAACAGGCGGGACTAGCGGGCAATGAGCAGTTCTTC.